The next 22 T cell receptor beta chains were all read from a single sample in a study of Graves' ophthalmopathy and Graves' hyperthyroidism. RNA transcripts provided the template for amplifying TCR beta CDR3 regions. HTBI primers primed a first-round RT-PCR, and a second-round multiplex PCR followed. TCRdb re-analysed the multiplex PCR reads in MiXCR, keeping a single row per CDR3 protein. The sample records about 340,000 distinct CDR3 sequences, 15% to 20% being singletons. The sequenced sample was peripheral blood. The origin of the receptors is an adult man with Graves' ophthalmopathy.

The sample holds many counts of this clonotype. The chain links TRBV12-3 or TRBV12-4 to TRBJ2-7; D may be TRBD1 (8 bases). The CDR3 spans 14 residues. V lost 5 bases, J lost 5 bases, and 16 bases lay in between. The DNA for the CDR3 is TGTGCCAGCAGTCCAAGGACAGGGAGGGACGAGCAGTACTTC. As protein: CASSPRTGRDEQYF.

This clonotype was seen repeatedly, ten times or more. The gene calls are TRBV7-8 and TRBJ2-7; no firm D call. Germline CDR1 and CDR2: SGHVS and FQNEAQ. V lost 4 bases to trimming and J lost 4 bases, with 8 bases between them. This CDR3 is 12 amino acids long. The CDR3 region has the DNA TGTGCCAGCAGCTCCCATCGTTACGAGCAGTACTTC. Its translation is CASSSHRYEQYF.

The chain combines TRBV2 with TRBJ2-2; the D gene is possibly TRBD2 (6 bases). This CDR3 comprises 16 residues. Looked up from germline, CDR1 is SNHLY and CDR2 is FYNNEI. V lost 3 bases and J 1 base, leaving 12 bases between the germline ends. The CDR3 DNA is TGTGCCAGCAGTGACTCCTTCGGGAGGAACACCGGGGAGCTGTTTTTT. The encoded protein is CASSDSFGRNTGELFF.

Ten or more counts support this clonotype. This rearrangement joins TRBV30 to TRBJ1-6; TRBD1 matches at 7 bases. The V segment lost 3 bases and the J segment 10 bases; nucleotides outside the gene matches: 6. The germline V gene encodes CDR1 GTSNPN and CDR2 SVGIG (reference sequence). CDR3 length: 13 residues. The CDR3 loop is CAWRAQGYSPLHF. DNA for the CDR3: TGTGCCTGGAGGGCACAGGGGTACTCACCCCTCCACTTT.

This clonotype has ten or more counts. V gene TRBV11-2 combines with J gene TRBJ2-7, with a possible D match to TRBD2 (5 bases). The V and J ends lost 3 bases and 1 base respectively, with 13 bases between them. This CDR3 region has 15 residues. From germline, CDR1 is SGHAT and CDR2 FQNNGV. CDR3 sequence: CASSFNSERSYEQYF. In nucleotides, the CDR3 is TGTGCCAGCAGCTTCAATAGCGAACGATCCTACGAGCAGTACTTC.

This clonotype showed up many times. The rearrangement links TRBV5-1 to TRBJ2-2, with TRBD1 matching 7 bases. The J segment lost 6 bases and the V segment lost 4 bases, leaving 9 bases of the junction unmatched. CDR1 is SGHRS and CDR2 is YFSETQ in the germline V gene. This CDR3 is built from 15 residues. CDR3 DNA sequence: TGCGCCAGCAGCGAAACGACAGGGTATTCCGGGGAGCTGTTTTTT. It codes for CASSETTGYSGELFF.

This clonotype occurred many times. The chain has TRBV29-1 and TRBJ2-5; 8 bases fit TRBD1. CDR1 is SQVTM, CDR2 ANQGSEA, per germline. V dropped 2 bases and J dropped 5; count of bases not matched to a gene: 7. The CDR3 covers 14 residues. CDR3 in DNA: TGCAGCGTTGAATACAGGGGGGAAATGGAGACCCAGTACTTC. Translated, it gives CSVEYRGEMETQYF. Full variable domain (missing parts from reference TRBV29-1 and TRBJ2-5): SAVISQKPSRDICQRGTSLTIQCQVDSQVTMMFWYRQQPGQSLTLIATANQGSEATYESGFVIDKFPISRPNLTFSTLTVSNMSPEDSSIYLCSVEYRGEMETQYFGPGTRLLVL.

This clonotype was observed a few times. Being one base from a much bigger clone, this may be a read error. The CDR3 sequence is CTSSIGGTGLMNTEAFF. Here the CDR3 DNA reads TGTACCAGTAGTATCGGGGGGACAGGACTCATGAACACTGAAGCTTTCTTT. V gene TRBV19 combines with J gene TRBJ1-1; 8 bases align to TRBD1. The CDR3 runs to 17 residues. Germline-derived CDR1 and CDR2 are LNHDA and SQIVND (reference sequence).

This clonotype was detected ten times or more. The J gene is TRBJ1-1, the V gene TRBV6-1; the D gene is possibly TRBD1 (5 bases). The CDR3 is made up of 13 amino acids. V was cut by 7 bases and J by 4 bases, with 13 bases left in between. Germline lookup yields CDR1 MNHNS and CDR2 SASEGT. The CDR3 DNA reads TGTGCCAGCACTGGGGGGGAGCCCACTGAAGCTTTCTTT. This translates into CASTGGEPTEAFF.

There are many counts of this clonotype. This chain's CDR3 is CASSLVIQETQYF. In nucleotides, the CDR3 is TGTGCCAGCAGCTTAGTTATTCAAGAGACCCAGTACTTC. This chain uses TRBV7-2 with TRBJ2-5; D unclear. CDR1 SGHTA and CDR2 FQGNSA come from the germline V gene. This CDR3 is 13 amino acids long. The V gene lost 1 base and the J gene lost 2 bases, with 5 bases spanning the gap.

This clonotype was detected ten times or more. In DNA form, the CDR3 reads TGTGCCAGCACCCTGACAGGGACTGGGACCGGGGAGCTGTTTTTT. Its protein product is CASTLTGTGTGELFF. This chain connects TRBV7-8 to TRBJ2-2; D possibly corresponds to TRBD1 (7 bases). The germline V gene has CDR1 SGHVS and CDR2 FQNEAQ. V was clipped by 7 bases and J by 5 bases, with 17 bases between them. This CDR3 comprises 15 residues.

This clonotype was seen a few times. Possible read error: a much larger clone is one base away. The J gene is TRBJ1-1, the V gene TRBV7-9, with D maybe TRBD1 (5 bases). The germline V gene encodes CDR1 SEHNR and CDR2 FQNEAQ (reference sequence). Deletions cut 5 bases from V and 10 bases from J, with 14 bases between. The CDR3 loop spans 12 amino acids. CDR3 DNA sequence: TGTGCCAGCAGCCCGACAGAGCGGTTAGCTTTCTTT. The encoded protein is CASSPTERLAFF. Full variable domain (rest looked up from reference TRBV7-9 and TRBJ1-1): DTGVSQNPRHKITKRGQNVTFRCDPISEHNRLYWYRQTLGQGPEFLTYFQNEAQLEKSRLLSDRFSAERPKGSFSTLEIQRTEQGDSAMYLCASSPTERLAFFGQGTRLTVV.

This clonotype was observed many times. J is TRBJ2-7 and V is TRBV4-3; 8 bases fit TRBD1. With V trimmed by 3 bases and J by 3 bases, 4 bases remained unmatched. The CDR3 has 14 residues. In germline, CDR1 is LGHNA, CDR2 YSLEER. The CDR3 nucleotides are TGCGCCAGCAGCCAGCAGACAGGGGTCTACGAGCAGTACTTC. Protein product: CASSQQTGVYEQYF.

This clonotype was seen many times. The V gene is TRBV30, the J gene TRBJ1-2; D is unclear. Germline-derived CDR1 and CDR2 are GTSNPN and SVGIG (reference sequence). This CDR3 is 13 amino acids long. Deletions cut 0 bases from V and 7 bases from J, with 12 bases between. CDR3 nucleotide sequence: TGTGCCTGGAGTGTACTTACCCGAGCTGGCTACACCTTC. This gives the protein CAWSVLTRAGYTF.

In its sample, this clonotype was seen a few times. The chain is built from TRBV2 and TRBJ2-5, with 12 bases that match TRBD2. V lost 6 bases, J lost 3 bases, and 8 bases stayed unmatched. This CDR3 has 16 amino acids. Germline assignment: CDR1 SNHLY and CDR2 FYNNEI. This CDR3 is CASRATSGGSKETQYF. As DNA, the CDR3 is TGTGCCAGCAGGGCGACTAGCGGGGGTTCCAAAGAGACCCAGTACTTC.

This clonotype came up many times. The chain links TRBV20-1 to TRBJ2-5; D is ambiguous. CDR3 length: 12 amino acids. V shed 3 bases and J shed 1 base, with 6 bases lying between them. Germline loops: CDR1 DFQATT, CDR2 SNEGSKA (reference sequence). CDR3 amino acids: CSASFVQETQYF. The CDR3 DNA follows: TGCAGTGCTAGTTTTGTCCAAGAGACCCAGTACTTC.

In its sample, this clonotype was seen many times. The J gene is TRBJ1-5, the V gene TRBV7-9; D is ambiguous. The CDR3 runs to 13 residues. Trimming left V 2 bases short and J 3 bases short, with 5 bases between. Per germline, CDR1 SEHNR and CDR2 FQNEAQ (reference sequence). The CDR3 nucleotides are TGTGCCAGCAGCTTATACGACAATCAGCCCCAGCATTTT. Translating it yields CASSLYDNQPQHF. Drawing the rest from reference TRBV7-9 and TRBJ1-5, the complete variable domain is DTGVSQNPRHKITKRGQNVTFRCDPISEHNRLYWYRQTLGQGPEFLTYFQNEAQLEKSRLLSDRFSAERPKGSFSTLEIQRTEQGDSAMYLCASSLYDNQPQHFGDGTRLSIL.

This clonotype has at least ten counts. This sequence joins TRBV19 and TRBJ1-5, with D perhaps matching TRBD1 (5 bases). The CDR3 is 15 amino acids. Trimming took off 6 bases at V and 0 bases at J, with 12 bases between the two ends. The germline gives CDR1 LNHDA, CDR2 SQIVND (reference sequence). The CDR3, as DNA: TGTGCCAGTAGGCCGACAGATCCTAGCAATCAGCCCCAGCATTTT. It codes for CASRPTDPSNQPQHF.

This clonotype has ten or more counts. V usage is TRBV9 and J usage is TRBJ2-5; D tentatively fits TRBD1 or TRBD2 (5 bases each). The CDR3 sequence is 14 residues long. V was shortened by 0 bases and J by 1 base, with 7 bases between the two germline ends. The germline gives CDR1 SGDLS, CDR2 YYNGEE. CDR3 DNA sequence: TGTGCCAGCAGCGTAGACGGGGCCCAAGAGACCCAGTACTTC. This codes for CASSVDGAQETQYF. Supplemented by reference TRBV9 and TRBJ2-5, the full variable domain reads DSGVTQTPKHLITATGQRVTLRCSPRSGDLSVYWYQQSLDQGLQFLIQYYNGEERAKGNILERFSAQQFPDLHSELNLSSLELGDSALYFCASSVDGAQETQYFGPGTRLLVL.

This clonotype has at least ten counts. This rearrangement joins TRBV6-1 to TRBJ2-2, with 11 bases matching TRBD1. The CDR3 has 15 residues. The V gene's germline CDR1 is MNHNS and CDR2 SASEGT. The ends lost 6 bases at V and 4 bases at J; junction bases unmatched: 4. The CDR3 loop is CASRGQGDSTGELFF. The CDR3 nucleotides are TGTGCCAGCAGGGGACAGGGGGATAGCACCGGGGAGCTGTTTTTT.

The sample holds many counts of this clonotype. In DNA form, the CDR3 reads TGTGCCAGCAGTACCGTCCTCGTGGGGACCCAGTACTTC. Translated, it gives CASSTVLVGTQYF. This chain uses TRBV12-3 or TRBV12-4 with TRBJ2-5; D not resolved. The CDR3 runs 13 residues. Trimming removed 5 bases from V and 7 bases from J, with 14 bases in between.

Only a few counts were recorded for this clonotype. A much larger clone lies a single base off, so this may be a read error. The chain joins TRBV7-2 to TRBJ1-1, with 7 nucleotides matching TRBD1. Germline V gives CDR1 SGHTA, CDR2 FQGNSA. The CDR3 is made up of 13 amino acids. Trimming removed 5 bases from V and 3 bases from J; junction bases left unmatched: 3. CDR3 residues: CASSPQGDTEAFF. CDR3 nucleotide sequence: TGTGCCAGCAGCCCTCAGGGGGACACTGAAGCTTTCTTT.